This T cell receptor beta chain was identified during a study of T cell responses to AZD1222 COVID-19 vaccine. Points from the study as a whole: Sampling that yielded the repertoires occurred only after the peak T cell response. Reportedly, nearly half of unique spike TCRs recognized epitopes outside B.1.351/B.1.1.7 mutations. Seropositive at baseline were only a handful of AZD1222 recipients.

The V and J ends lost 4 bases and 5 bases respectively, with 14 bases between them. The V gene's germline CDR1 is MDHEN and CDR2 SYDVKM. The CDR3 totals 14 residues. Produced via immunoSEQ multiplex PCR; TCRdb's table is partial and in-frame only. This sample has 150,000 to 200,000 clones, with 94% found just once. In the case of this clone: The antigen is undetermined.

This receptor was obtained from an adult in good health. Sequencing used peripheral blood, obtained on day 0 of AZD1222 vaccination. The rearrangement joins TRBV28 to TRBJ1-2; D is perhaps TRBD1 (5 bases). The CDR3 loop reads CASSSHGTYYGYTF. CDR3 DNA: TGTGCCAGCAGTTCCCATGGGACGTATTATGGCTACACCTTC.